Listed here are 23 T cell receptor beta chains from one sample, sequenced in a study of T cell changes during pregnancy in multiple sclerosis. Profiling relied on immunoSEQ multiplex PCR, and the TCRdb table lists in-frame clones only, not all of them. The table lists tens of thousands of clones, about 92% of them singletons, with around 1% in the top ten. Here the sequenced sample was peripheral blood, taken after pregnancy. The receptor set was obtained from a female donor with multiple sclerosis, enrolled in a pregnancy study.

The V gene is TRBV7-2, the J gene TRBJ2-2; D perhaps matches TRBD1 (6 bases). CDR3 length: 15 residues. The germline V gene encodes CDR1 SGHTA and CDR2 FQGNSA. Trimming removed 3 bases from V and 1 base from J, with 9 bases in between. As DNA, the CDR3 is TGTGCCAGCAGCTTGGGGGCCATGAACACCGGGGAGCTGTTTTTT. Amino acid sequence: CASSLGAMNTGELFF.

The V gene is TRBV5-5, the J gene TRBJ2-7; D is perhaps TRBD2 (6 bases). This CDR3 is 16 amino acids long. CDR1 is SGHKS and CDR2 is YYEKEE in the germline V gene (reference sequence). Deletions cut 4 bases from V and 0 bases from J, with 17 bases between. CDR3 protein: CASSQTAGRHSYEQYF. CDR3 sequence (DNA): TGTGCCAGCAGCCAGACGGCGGGGAGGCACTCCTACGAGCAGTACTTC.

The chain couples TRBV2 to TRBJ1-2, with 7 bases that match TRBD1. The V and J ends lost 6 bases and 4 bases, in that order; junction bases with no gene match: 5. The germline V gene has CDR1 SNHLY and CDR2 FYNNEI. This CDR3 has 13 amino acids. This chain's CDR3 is CASRGQTRYGYTF. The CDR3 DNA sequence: TGTGCCAGCAGGGGACAGACGCGCTATGGCTACACCTTC.

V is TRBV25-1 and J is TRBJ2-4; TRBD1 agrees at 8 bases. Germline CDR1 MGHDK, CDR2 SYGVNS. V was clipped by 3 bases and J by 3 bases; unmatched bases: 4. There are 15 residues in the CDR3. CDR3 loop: CASSDAGGVKNIQYF. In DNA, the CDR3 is TGTGCCAGCAGTGATGCAGGGGGCGTCAAAAACATTCAGTACTTC.

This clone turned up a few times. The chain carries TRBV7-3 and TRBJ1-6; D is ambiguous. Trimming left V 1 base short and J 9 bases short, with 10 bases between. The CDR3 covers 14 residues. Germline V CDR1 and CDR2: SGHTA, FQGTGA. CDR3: CASSLNRSGSPLHF. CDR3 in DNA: TGTGCCAGCAGCTTAAATCGGTCGGGTTCACCCCTCCACTTT.

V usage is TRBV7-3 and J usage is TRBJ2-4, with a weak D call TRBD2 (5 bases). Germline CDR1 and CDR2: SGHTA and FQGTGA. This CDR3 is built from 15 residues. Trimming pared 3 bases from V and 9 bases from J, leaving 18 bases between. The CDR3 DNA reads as TGTGCCAGCAGCTTCGAGGGCCCGCGGTCGGGCATTCAGTACTTC. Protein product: CASSFEGPRSGIQYF.

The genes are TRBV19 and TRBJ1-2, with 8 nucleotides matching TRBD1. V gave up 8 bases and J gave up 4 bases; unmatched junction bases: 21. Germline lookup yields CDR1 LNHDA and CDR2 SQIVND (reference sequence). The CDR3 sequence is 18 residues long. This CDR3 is CASLDPRSRTGSPYGYTF. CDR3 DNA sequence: TGTGCCAGTCTCGACCCAAGATCCCGGACAGGGTCACCCTATGGCTACACCTTC. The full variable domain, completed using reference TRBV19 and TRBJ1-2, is DGGITQSPKYLFRKEGQNVTLSCEQNLNHDAMYWYRQDPGQGLRLIYYSQIVNDFQKGDIAEGYSVSREKKESFPLTVTSAQKNPTAFYLCASLDPRSRTGSPYGYTFGSGTRLTVV.

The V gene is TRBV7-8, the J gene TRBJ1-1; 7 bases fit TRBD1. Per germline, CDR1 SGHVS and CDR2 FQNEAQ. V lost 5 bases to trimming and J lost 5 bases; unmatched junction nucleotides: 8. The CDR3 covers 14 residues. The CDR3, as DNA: TGTGCCAGCAGCCTCGGACAGGTTAAAACTGAAGCTTTCTTT. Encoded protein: CASSLGQVKTEAFF.

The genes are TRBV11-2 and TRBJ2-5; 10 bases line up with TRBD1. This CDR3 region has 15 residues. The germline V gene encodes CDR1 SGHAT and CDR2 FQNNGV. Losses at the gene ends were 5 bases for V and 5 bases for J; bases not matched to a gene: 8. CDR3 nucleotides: TGTGCCAGCAGCGCCGACAGGGGGCCGGTGGAGACCCAGTACTTC. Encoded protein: CASSADRGPVETQYF.

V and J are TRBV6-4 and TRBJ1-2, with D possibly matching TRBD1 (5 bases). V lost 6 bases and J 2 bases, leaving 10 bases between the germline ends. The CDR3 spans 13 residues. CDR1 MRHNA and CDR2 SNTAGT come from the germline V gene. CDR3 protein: CASSPGGNYGYTF. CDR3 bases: TGTGCCAGCAGCCCCGGGGGGAACTATGGCTACACCTTC.

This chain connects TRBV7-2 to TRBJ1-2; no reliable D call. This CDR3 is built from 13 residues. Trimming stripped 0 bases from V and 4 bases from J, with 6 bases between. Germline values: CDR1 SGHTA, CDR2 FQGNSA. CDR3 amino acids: CASSLARSYGYTF. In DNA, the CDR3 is TGTGCCAGCAGCTTAGCTCGGTCCTATGGCTACACCTTC.

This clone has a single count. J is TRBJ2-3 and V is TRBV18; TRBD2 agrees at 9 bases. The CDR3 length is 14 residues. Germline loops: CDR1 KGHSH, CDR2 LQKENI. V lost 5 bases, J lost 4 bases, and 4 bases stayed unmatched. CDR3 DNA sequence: TGTGCCAGCTCAATAGCGGGGGAATCAGATACGCAGTATTTT. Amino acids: CASSIAGESDTQYF.

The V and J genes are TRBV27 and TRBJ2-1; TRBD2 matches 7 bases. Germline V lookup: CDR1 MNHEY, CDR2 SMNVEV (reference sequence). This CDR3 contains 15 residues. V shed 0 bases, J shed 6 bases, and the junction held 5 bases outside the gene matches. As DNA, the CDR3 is TGTGCCAGCAGTTTATCCGGGGGGTGGATCAATGAGCAGTTCTTC. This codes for CASSLSGGWINEQFF.

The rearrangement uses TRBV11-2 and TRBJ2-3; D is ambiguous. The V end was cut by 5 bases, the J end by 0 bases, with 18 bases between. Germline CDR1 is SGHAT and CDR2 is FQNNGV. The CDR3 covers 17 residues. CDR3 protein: CASSPMVRGKSTDTQYF. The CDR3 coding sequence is TGTGCCAGCAGCCCTATGGTTCGAGGCAAGAGCACAGATACGCAGTATTTT. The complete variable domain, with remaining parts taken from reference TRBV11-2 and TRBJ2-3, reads EAGVAQSPRYKIIEKRQSVAFWCNPISGHATLYWYQQILGQGPKLLIQFQNNGVVDDSQLPKDRFSAERLKGVDSTLKIQPAKLEDSAVYLCASSPMVRGKSTDTQYFGPGTRLTVL.

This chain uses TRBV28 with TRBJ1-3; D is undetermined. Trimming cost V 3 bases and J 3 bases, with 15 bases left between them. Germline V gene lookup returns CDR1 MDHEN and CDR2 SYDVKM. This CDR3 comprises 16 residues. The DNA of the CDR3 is TGTGCCAGCAGTTTTGGGAGCGGGCTGGGTGGAAACACCATATATTTT. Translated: CASSFGSGLGGNTIYF.

The CDR3 DNA sequence: TGTGCCAGCAGCCAAGGACTAGCGGGGGTCTACGAGCAGTACTTC. Its protein product is CASSQGLAGVYEQYF. The chain joins TRBV14 to TRBJ2-7; TRBD2 matches at 12 bases. Trimming cost V 1 base and J 3 bases; bases outside gene matches: 1. This CDR3 region has 15 residues. Per the germline V gene, CDR1 is SGHDN and CDR2 is FVKESK.

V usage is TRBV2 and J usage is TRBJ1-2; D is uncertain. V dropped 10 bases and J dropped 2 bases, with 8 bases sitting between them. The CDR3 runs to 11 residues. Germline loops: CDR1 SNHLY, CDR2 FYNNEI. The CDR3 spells CATPGNYGYTF. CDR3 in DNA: TGTGCCACCCCGGGGAACTATGGCTACACCTTC.

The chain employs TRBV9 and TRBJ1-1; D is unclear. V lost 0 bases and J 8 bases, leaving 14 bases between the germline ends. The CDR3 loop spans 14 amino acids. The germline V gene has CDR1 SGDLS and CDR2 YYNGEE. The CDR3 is CASSVEEDRLEAFF. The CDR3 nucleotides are TGTGCCAGCAGCGTAGAAGAGGATCGGCTGGAAGCTTTCTTT.

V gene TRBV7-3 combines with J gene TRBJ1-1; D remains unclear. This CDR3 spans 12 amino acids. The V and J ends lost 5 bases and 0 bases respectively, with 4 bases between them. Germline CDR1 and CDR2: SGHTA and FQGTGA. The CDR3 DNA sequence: TGTGCCAGCAGCGCAGTGAACACTGAAGCTTTCTTT. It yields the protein CASSAVNTEAFF.

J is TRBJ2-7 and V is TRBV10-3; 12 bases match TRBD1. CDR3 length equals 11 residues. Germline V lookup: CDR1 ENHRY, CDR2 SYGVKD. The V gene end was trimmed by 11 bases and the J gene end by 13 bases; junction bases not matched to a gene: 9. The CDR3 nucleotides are TGTGCCTCAGGGGACAGGGGGCTTATATACTTC. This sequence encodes CASGDRGLIYF.

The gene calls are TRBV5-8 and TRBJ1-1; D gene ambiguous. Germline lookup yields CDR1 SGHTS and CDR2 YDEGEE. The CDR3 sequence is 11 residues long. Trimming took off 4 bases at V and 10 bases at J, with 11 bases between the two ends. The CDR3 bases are TGTGCCAGCAGCGCGATAGTCCCAGCTTTCTTT. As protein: CASSAIVPAFF.

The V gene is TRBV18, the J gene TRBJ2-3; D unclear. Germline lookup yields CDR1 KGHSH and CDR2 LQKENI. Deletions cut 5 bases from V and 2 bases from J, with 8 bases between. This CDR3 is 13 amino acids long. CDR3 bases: TGTGCCAGCTCAATCGCGGACACAGATACGCAGTATTTT. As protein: CASSIADTDTQYF. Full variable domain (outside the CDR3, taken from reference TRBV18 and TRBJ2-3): NAGVMQNPRHLVRRRGQEARLRCSPMKGHSHVYWYRQLPEEGLKFMVYLQKENIIDESGMPKERFSAEFPKEGPSILRIQQVVRGDSAAYFCASSIADTDTQYFGPGTRLTVL.

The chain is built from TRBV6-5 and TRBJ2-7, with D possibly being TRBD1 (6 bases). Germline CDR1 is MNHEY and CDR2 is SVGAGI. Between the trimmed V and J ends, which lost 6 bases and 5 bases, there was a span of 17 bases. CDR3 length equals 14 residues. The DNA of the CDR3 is TGTGCCAGCAGCGCCGACGAGGGGGTCAACGAGCAGTACTTC. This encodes CASSADEGVNEQYF.